The 2 T cell receptor beta chains given below trace back to one sample, sequenced in a study of spatial heterogeneity in lung cancer. Study-level results: It was found that expanded intratumoral alpha and beta TCR counts tracked tumor mutation counts.

TCRdb ran MiXCR on the 5' RACE reads and lists one entry per CDR3 protein. The sample includes about 10,000 distinct CDR3 sequences, approximately 12% of them seen just once. Antigen specificity for these receptors is unknown. Sample time point: sample taken at primary tumor resection. Specimen: lung tumor tissue, collected at surgery. Receptors were obtained from a female donor with early-stage non-small cell lung cancer.

V and J are TRBV28 and TRBJ2-7; 9 bases map to TRBD1. The germline V gene encodes CDR1 MDHEN and CDR2 SYDVKM. The junction had 3 bases not matched to a gene; V was cut back by 5 bases and J by 4 bases. The CDR3 length is 13 residues. The CDR3 DNA follows: TGTGCCAGCAGTGGGACAGGGTATTACGAGCAGTACTTC. Translating gives CASSGTGYYEQYF.

In this sample, this clonotype is medium-sized. The gene calls are TRBV5-1 and TRBJ1-1; no clear D gene. The CDR3 is 16 amino acids. Germline-derived CDR1 and CDR2 are SGHRS and YFSETQ. V was shortened by 6 bases and J by 1 base, with 19 bases between the two germline ends. This CDR3 is CASTIGMWESNTEAFF. The CDR3 DNA sequence: TGCGCCAGCACCATCGGGATGTGGGAGTCGAACACTGAAGCTTTCTTT.